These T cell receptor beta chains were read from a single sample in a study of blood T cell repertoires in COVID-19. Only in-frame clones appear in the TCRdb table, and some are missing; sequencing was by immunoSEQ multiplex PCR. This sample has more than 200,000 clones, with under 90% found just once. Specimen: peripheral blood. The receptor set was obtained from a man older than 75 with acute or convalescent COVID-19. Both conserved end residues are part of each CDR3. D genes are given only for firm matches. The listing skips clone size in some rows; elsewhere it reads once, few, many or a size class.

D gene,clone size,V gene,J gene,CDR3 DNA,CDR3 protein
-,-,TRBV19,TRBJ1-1,TGTGCCAGTAGTGGGCGTAGATCTGAAGCTTTCTTT,CASSGRRSEAFF
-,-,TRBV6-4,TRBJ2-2,TGTGCCAGCGCCCGGGGGAACACCGGGGAGCTGTTTTTT,CASARGNTGELFF
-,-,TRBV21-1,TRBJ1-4,TGTGCCAGCAGCCCCAGGCGCCACCTCAGCCCCACCTTCACGAATGAAAAACTGTTTTTT,CASSPRRHLSPTFTNEKLFF
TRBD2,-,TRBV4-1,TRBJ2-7,TGCGCCAGCAGCAACGCCATATCTAGCGGTGCCTACGAGCAGTACTTC,CASSNAISSGAYEQYF
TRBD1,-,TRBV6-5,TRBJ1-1,TGTGCCAGCAGTTTGGGACAGGGGTTTGGAGAAGCTTTCTTT,CASSLGQGFGEAFF
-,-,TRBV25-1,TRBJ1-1,TGTGCCAGCAGAGTCGGGGGGAACACTGAAGCTTTCTTT,CASRVGGNTEAFF
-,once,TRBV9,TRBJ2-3,TGTGCCAGCAGCCCTCTTTGGGGGGATAGCACAGATACGCAGTATTTT,CASSPLWGDSTDTQYF
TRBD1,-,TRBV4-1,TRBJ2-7,TGCGCCAGCAGCCCATGGACAGGGGGCGAGAAGGGCTACGAGCAGTACTTC,CASSPWTGGEKGYEQYF
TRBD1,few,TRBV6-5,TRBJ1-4,TGTGCCAGCAGGGGACAGGGGGCAGGTGAAAAACTGTTTTTT,CASRGQGAGEKLFF
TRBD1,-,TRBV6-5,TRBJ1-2,TGTGCCAGCAGCTCCGGGACAGCCTCCGTCTATGGCTACACCTTC,CASSSGTASVYGYTF
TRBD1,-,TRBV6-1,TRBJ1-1,TGTGCCAGCAGTGAGCCACAGGGGAGTAAAGCTTTCTTT,CASSEPQGSKAFF
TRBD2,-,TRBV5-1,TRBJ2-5,TGCGCCAGCAGCTTGGGACGCGGGAGGGCCGGAGAGACCCAGTACTTC,CASSLGRGRAGETQYF
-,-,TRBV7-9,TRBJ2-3,TGTGCCAGCAGCTCCCGAGCGGACACAGATACGCAGTATTTT,CASSSRADTDTQYF
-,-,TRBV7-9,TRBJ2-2,TGTGCCAGCAGCCGGCAGGGGACCGGGGAGCTGTTTTTT,CASSRQGTGELFF
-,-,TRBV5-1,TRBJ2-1,TGCGCCAGCAGACGGGACGGGGGTTACAATGAGCAGTTCTTC,CASRRDGGYNEQFF
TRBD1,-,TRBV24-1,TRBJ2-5,TGTGCCACCAGTGACCCGGACAGGGGGAAGGTGGAGACCCAGTACTTC,CATSDPDRGKVETQYF
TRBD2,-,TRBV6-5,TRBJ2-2,TGTGCCAGCAGCCGGACTAGCAGTACCGGGGAGCTGTTTTTT,CASSRTSSTGELFF
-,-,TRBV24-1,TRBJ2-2,TGTGCCACCAGTATTGAGCCCGGGGAGCTGTTTTTT,CATSIEPGELFF
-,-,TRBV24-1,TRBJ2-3,TGTGCCACGGGGACATCTTCAGGAGCCACAGATACGCAGTATTTT,CATGTSSGATDTQYF
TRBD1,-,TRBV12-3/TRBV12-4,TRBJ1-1,TGTGCCAGCGTTCTTAGGACAGGACGTGAAGCTTTCTTT,CASVLRTGREAFF
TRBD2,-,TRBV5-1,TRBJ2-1,TGCGCCAGCAGCCCAACCGGGACTAGCGGGAGTCGACCCTACAATGAGCAGTTCTTC,CASSPTGTSGSRPYNEQFF
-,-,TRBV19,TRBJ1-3,TGTGCCAGTAGTCCCTATTCTGGAAACACCATATATTTT,CASSPYSGNTIYF
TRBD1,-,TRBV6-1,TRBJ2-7,TGTGCCAGCAGTGAAAGGACAGGGGGCCCCTACGAGCAGTACTTC,CASSERTGGPYEQYF
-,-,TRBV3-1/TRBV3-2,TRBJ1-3,TGTGCCAGCAGCCAAGAGGGCAGGGGTACAGCAGGAAACACCATATATTTT,CASSQEGRGTAGNTIYF
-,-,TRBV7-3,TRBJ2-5,TGTGCCAGCAGCTTAGGAGAAAGGGAGACCCAGTACTTC,CASSLGERETQYF
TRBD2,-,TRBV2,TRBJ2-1,TGTGCGTCGGGACTAGCGGGAGGTGACTACAATGAGCAGTTCTTC,CASGLAGGDYNEQFF
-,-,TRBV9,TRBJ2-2,TGTGCCAGCAGCGTAGGGGTTGCGGCGAACACCGGGGAGCTGTTTTTT,CASSVGVAANTGELFF
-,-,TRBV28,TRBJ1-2,TGTGCCAGCGGACAGAACTATGGCTACACCTTC,CASGQNYGYTF
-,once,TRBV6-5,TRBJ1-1,TGTGCCAGCAGCCCCGGACAGACCATGAACACTGAAGCTTTCTTT,CASSPGQTMNTEAFF
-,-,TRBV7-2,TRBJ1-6,TGTGCCAGTGCCAAGGCTGGGCATTCACCCCTCCACTTT,CASAKAGHSPLHF
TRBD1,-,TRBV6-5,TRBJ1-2,TGTGCCAGCAGTAGGACAGGGGGTGCTAACTATGGCTACACCTTC,CASSRTGGANYGYTF
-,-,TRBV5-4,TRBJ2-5,TGTGCCAGCGCTAGTCAGATGGAAGAGACCCAGTACTTC,CASASQMEETQYF
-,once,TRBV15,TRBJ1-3,TGTGCCACCAGCAGAGACCTTACACCCACCATATATTTT,CATSRDLTPTIYF
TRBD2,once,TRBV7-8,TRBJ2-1,TGTGCCAGCAGCCCGTCCCGACTAGCGGGTATCTCACATGAGCAGTTCTTC,CASSPSRLAGISHEQFF
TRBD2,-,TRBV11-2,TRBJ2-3,TGTGCCAGCAGCTTAGTGCGGGAGGGGGCGCAGTATTTT,CASSLVREGAQYF
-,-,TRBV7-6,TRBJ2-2,TGTGCCAGCAGCTTAGCGGTGACAAATACCGGGGAGCTGTTTTTT,CASSLAVTNTGELFF
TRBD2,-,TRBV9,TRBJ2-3,TGTGCCAGCAGCGCAACGGGACTAGCGGGAGGGGGAGATACGCAGTATTTT,CASSATGLAGGGDTQYF
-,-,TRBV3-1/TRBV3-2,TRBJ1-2,TGTGCCAGCAGCCAGTCGGTGATCTATGGCTACACCTTC,CASSQSVIYGYTF
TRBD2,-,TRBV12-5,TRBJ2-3,TGTGCTAGTGGTTTGGAGTCACTAGCGGGAAAGGTTACGCAGTATTTT,CASGLESLAGKVTQYF
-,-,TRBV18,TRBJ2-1,TGTGCCAGCTCACCACCGGCTCAAAAGAATGAGCAGTTCTTC,CASSPPAQKNEQFF
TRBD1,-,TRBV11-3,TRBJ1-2,TGTGCCAGCAGCTTTTATGGACAGGGATTCGATGGCTACACCTTC,CASSFYGQGFDGYTF
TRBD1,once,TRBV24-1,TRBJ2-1,TGTGCCACCAGTGTTGGGACAGGGTATAACAATGAGCAGTTCTTC,CATSVGTGYNNEQFF
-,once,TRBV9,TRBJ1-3,TGTGCCAGCAGCGTAGCCCCAATTTCAGCAGGAGGAGTTGGAAACACCATATATTTT,CASSVAPISAGGVGNTIYF
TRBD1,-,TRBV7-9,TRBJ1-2,TGTGCCAGCAGCTTATCAAATGACAGGGGCGGCTACACCTTC,CASSLSNDRGGYTF
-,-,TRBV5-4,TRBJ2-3,TGTGCCAGCAGCTTGGGGCAGAGCACAGATACGCAGTATTTT,CASSLGQSTDTQYF
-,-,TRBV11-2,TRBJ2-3,TGTGCCAGCAGCTTAGCCGGGACTGTGACAGATACGCAGTATTTT,CASSLAGTVTDTQYF
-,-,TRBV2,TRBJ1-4,TGTGCCAGCAGGGCAGGGATCCTGTGGAAACTGTTTTTT,CASRAGILWKLFF
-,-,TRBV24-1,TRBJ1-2,TGTGCCACCAGTGATTCCATACAGGGTAACTATGGCTACACCTTC,CATSDSIQGNYGYTF
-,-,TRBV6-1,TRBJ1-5,TGTGCCAGCAGTGGAACCGGGACATATAGCAATCAGCCCCAGCATTTT,CASSGTGTYSNQPQHF
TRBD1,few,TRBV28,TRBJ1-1,TGTGCCAGCAGTCGACAGGGGGCGGGCACTGAAGCTTTCTTT,CASSRQGAGTEAFF
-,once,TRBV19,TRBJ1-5,TGTGCCAGTACCCATGGACAGCTCAATCAGCCCCAGCATTTT,CASTHGQLNQPQHF
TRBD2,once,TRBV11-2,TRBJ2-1,TGTGCCAGCAGCTTAGATCGGACTAGAGAGGGCCATGAGCAGTTCTTC,CASSLDRTREGHEQFF
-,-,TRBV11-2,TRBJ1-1,TGTGCCAGCAGCTTAGTCAGGAACACTGAAGCTTTCTTT,CASSLVRNTEAFF
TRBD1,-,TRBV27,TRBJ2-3,TGTGCCAGCAGTTTTGGACAGGGCCACCAGTATTTT,CASSFGQGHQYF
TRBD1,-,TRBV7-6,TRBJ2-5,TGTGCCAGCAGCTCCCGGGACAGGAGCCAAGAGACCCAGTACTTC,CASSSRDRSQETQYF
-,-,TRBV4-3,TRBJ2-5,TGCGCCAGCAGCCAAGACGCAGGGTGGATACAAGAGACCCAGTACTTC,CASSQDAGWIQETQYF
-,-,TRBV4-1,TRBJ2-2,TGCGCCAGCAGCCAAGATCAGGCCAGGGCGACCGGGGAGCTGTTTTTT,CASSQDQARATGELFF
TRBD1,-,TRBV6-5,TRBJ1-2,TGTGCCAGCTCAAGGACAGGGAACTATGGCTACACCTTC,CASSRTGNYGYTF